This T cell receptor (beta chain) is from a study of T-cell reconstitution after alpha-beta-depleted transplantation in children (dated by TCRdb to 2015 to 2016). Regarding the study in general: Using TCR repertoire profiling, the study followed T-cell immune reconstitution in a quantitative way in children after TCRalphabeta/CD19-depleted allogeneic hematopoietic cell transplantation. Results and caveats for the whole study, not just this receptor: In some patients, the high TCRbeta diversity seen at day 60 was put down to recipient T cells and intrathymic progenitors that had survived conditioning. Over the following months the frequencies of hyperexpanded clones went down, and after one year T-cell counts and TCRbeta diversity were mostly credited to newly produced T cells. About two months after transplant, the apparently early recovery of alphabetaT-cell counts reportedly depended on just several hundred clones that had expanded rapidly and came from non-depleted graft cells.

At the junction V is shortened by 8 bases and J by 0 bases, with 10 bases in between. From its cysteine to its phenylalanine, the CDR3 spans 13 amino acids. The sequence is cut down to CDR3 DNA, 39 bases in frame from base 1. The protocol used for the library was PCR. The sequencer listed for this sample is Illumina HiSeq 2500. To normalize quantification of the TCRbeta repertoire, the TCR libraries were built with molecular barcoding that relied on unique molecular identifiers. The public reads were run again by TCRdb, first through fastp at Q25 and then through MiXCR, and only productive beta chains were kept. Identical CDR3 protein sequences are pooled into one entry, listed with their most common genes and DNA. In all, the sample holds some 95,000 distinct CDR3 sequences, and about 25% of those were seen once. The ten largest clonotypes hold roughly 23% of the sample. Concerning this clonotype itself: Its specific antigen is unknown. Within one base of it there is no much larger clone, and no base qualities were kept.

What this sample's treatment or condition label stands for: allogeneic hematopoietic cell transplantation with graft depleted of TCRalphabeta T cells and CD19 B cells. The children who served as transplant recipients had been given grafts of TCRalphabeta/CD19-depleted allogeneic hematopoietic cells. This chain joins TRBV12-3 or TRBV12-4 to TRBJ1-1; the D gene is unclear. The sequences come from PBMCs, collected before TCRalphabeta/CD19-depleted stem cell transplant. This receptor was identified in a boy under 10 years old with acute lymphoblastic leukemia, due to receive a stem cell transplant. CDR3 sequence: CASSPEVNTEAFF. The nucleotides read TGTGCCAGCTCGCCTGAAGTGAACACTGAAGCTTTCTTT.